Reported below is one T cell receptor (beta chain). This clone has more than one count but fewer than ten. It lacks a known antigen. The record has no base qualities; no much larger clone is one base away. Tumor libraries used mostly 4.8 ug of input genomic DNA for survey sequencing, with two replicates per sample. The immunoSEQ hsTCRbeta kit was used to prepare TCRbeta libraries according to the manufacturer's instructions. The finished libraries were brought together in one pool at approximately 3 nM, which was then read using an Illumina NovaSeq 6000 S4 flow cell. The authors' analysis ran thus. The immunoSEQ Analyzer handled quality control and preprocessing of the raw data. The analysis was limited to productive rearrangements, and each clonotype was defined by a unique CDR3 amino acid sequence. Repertoire clonality was estimated as the Gini-Simpson index, computed with the R package tcR. Gini indices were compared with Student's t test, and associations with tumor size change were assessed by Pearson correlation. In TCRdb, the immuneACCESS table is reduced to in-frame sequences with V and J assigned. These tables do not hold every clone; where another copy was compared, an unresolved V gene accounts for under half, and the others remain unexplained. The V and J calls and clone size come from that table; D and trimming were worked out from the DNA. The sample has tens of thousands of clones on record, roughly two fifths of them singletons. The ten largest clones add up to around 16% of the sample.

Reading the label with the study, this specimen's time point is: after neoadjuvant nivolumab, at surgical resection. Patients had been newly diagnosed with stage II-IVA oral cavity squamous cell carcinoma, and no prior systemic or radiation treatment had been given to the patients. The cohort consisted of patients with HPV-negative, locally advanced oral cavity squamous cell carcinoma. Samples were obtained from a longitudinal correlative study of a single-arm phase II trial of neoadjuvant nivolumab in oral cavity squamous cell carcinoma. Subject-matched pre- and post-treatment PBMCs and tumors from three responders and three non-responders were subjected to genomic DNA-based TCRbeta sequencing. Genomic DNA was isolated from tumor tissue using the Maxwell RSC DNA from Tissue kit. V is cut by 4 bases and J by 5 bases, and the space between the germline ends is 12 bases. The CDR3 runs 13 residues from the cysteine to the phenylalanine. The kept DNA is CDR3 alone, 39 bases in frame from the first base. The germline V gene provides CDR1 SQVTM and CDR2 ANQGSEA.

The sample originates from a study of neoadjuvant anti-PD-1 for oral cavity cancer (dated by TCRdb to the early 2020s). Study-level background: Before curative-intent surgical resection, most patients were given three to four biweekly doses of nivolumab at 3 mg/kg. Patients without progression received a fourth nivolumab dose around day 43 and underwent definitive surgical resection on days 50-56. Under RECIST 1.1, patients with complete response, partial response or stable disease were classed as responders, and patients with progression were classed as non-responders. There were about a dozen patients in the parent correlative cohort, and the response rate was roughly 34%.

The paper as a whole reports these results and caveats: Higher pretreatment blood Treg/Th17 ratios correlated with higher pretreatment blood TCRbeta clonality and lower post-treatment tumor TCRbeta clonality. Larger post-treatment sizes of preexisting intratumoral clones correlated with greater tumor shrinkage, suggesting expansion of preexisting clones contributed to response. Only a few patients per response group were included in the TCR analyses, and the authors called for validation in larger cohorts.

This TCR came from a person aged 40 to 85 with oral cavity squamous cell carcinoma. Recombination linked TRBV29-1 to TRBJ2-1; no D gene can be assigned with confidence. The material was tumor tissue, obtained after nivolumab (anti-PD-1) treatment. The CDR3 here reads CSVVGQLHNEQFF. In nucleotide form, the sequence is TGCAGCGTTGTTGGGCAGCTTCACAATGAGCAGTTCTTC.